This T cell receptor beta chain was recorded in a study of identical twins. TCRdb redid the calling of the 5' RACE reads with MiXCR, one entry per CDR3 protein. The table records about 500,000 distinct CDR3 sequences, roughly an eighth of them present only once. Study-wide results and caveats: Zero-insertion results could be subject to partial confounding by invariant MAIT and iNKT cells. In cord blood, abundant beta clonotypes had fewer insertions; memory showed no trend. Model-predicted out-of-frame TCR alpha sharing fell below observed values in monozygotic twins.

The CDR3 consists of 16 residues. V gave up 5 bases and J gave up 3 bases; unmatched junction bases: 7. Germline values: CDR1 MDHEN, CDR2 SYDVKM. Concerning this clonotype itself: Its antigen is unidentified.

These same data were also listed under a study on yellow fever vaccine responses in identical twins. That work adds: Twins' vaccine T cell response reportedly gave the appearance of partial convergence and partial personalization.

This chain uses TRBV28 with TRBJ2-2; 9 bases match TRBD1. This receptor was obtained from a woman aged 18-29 years in good health. Sequencing was done on a sample of CD4+ T cells sorted from blood. The CDR3 DNA reads as TGTGCCAGCAGTCCCGGGACAGGGAGACACACCGGGGAGCTGTTTTTT. Translated: CASSPGTGRHTGELFF.